This T cell receptor (beta chain) was sequenced during a study of blood T cell repertoires in COVID-19. Whole-study context: Sites across the United States, Italy and Spain contributed samples from acute and convalescent COVID-19. Nucleic acid was either cDNA or gDNA, and it came from T cells, B-cell-depleted T cells, or PBMCs.

The V and J ends lost 4 bases and 4 bases, in that order; junction bases with no gene match: 3. This CDR3 contains 15 residues. The germline V gene has CDR1 ENHRY and CDR2 SYGVKD. In the study's own analysis: Scientists estimated how many nucleated cells there were by amplifying reference gene primers. TCRdb's copy holds only in-frame clones and misses some; the assay was immunoSEQ multiplex PCR. V and J calls and clone size follow that table, whereas D and trimming were derived from the DNA. The sample has about 190,000 clones; around four fifths are singletons. The V gene is TRBV10-3, the J gene TRBJ2-1; TRBD2 aligns across 11 bases. The source is an elderly woman with active or convalescent COVID-19. The sample comprised peripheral blood. Here the CDR3 reads CAISVTSGGYNEQFF. In nucleotides, the CDR3 is TGTGCCATCAGTGTAACTAGCGGGGGTTACAATGAGCAGTTCTTC.